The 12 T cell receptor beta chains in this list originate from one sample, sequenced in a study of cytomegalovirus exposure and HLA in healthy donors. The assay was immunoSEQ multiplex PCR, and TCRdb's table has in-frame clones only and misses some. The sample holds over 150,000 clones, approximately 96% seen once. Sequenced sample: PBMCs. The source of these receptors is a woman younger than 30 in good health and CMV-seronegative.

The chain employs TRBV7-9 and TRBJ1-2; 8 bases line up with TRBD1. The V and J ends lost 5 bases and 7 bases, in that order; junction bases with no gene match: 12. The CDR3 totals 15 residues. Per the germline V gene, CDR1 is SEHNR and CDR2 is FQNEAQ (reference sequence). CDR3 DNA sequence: TGTGCCAGCAGCGCGTCGGCCCAGGGGGCGGGTGGCTACACCTTC. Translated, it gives CASSASAQGAGGYTF.

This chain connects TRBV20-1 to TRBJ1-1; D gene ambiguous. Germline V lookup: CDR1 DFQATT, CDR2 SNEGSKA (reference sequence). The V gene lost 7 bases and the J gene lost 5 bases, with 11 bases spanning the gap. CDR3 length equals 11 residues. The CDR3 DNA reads TGCAGTGGGGCGACGGGGACTGAAGCTTTCTTT. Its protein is CSGATGTEAFF.

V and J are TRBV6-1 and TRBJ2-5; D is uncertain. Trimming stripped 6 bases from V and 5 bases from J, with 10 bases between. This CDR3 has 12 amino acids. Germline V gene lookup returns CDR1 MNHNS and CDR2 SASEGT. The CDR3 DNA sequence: TGTGCCAGCAGCCTAGATGGGGAGACCCAGTACTTC. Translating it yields CASSLDGETQYF.

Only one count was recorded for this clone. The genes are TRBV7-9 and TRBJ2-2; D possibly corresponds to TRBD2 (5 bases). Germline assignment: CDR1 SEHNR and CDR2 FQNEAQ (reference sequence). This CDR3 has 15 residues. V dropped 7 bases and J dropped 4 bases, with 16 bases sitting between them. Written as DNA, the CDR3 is TGTGCCAGCATATGGGAGCCAGCGGTCACCGGGGAGCTGTTTTTT. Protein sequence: CASIWEPAVTGELFF.

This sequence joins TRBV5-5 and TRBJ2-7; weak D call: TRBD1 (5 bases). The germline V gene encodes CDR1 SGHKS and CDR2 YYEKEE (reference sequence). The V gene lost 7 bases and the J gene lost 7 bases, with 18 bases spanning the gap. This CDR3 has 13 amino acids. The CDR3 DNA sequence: TGTGCCAGCTTGGACATCTCACAGATGGAGCAGTACTTC. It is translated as CASLDISQMEQYF.

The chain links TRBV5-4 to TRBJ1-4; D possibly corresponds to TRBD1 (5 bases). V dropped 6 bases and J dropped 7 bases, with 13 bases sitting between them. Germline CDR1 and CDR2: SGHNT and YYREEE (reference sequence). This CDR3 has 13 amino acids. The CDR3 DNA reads TGTGCCAGCAAACCGCAGGGTGTTGAAAAACTGTTTTTT. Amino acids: CASKPQGVEKLFF.

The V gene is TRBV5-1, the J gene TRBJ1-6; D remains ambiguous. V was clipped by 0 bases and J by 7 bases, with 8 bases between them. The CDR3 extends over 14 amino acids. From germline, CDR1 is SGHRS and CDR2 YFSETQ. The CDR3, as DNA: TGCGCCAGCAGCTTGGGGACGGGGAATTCACCCCTCCACTTT. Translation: CASSLGTGNSPLHF.

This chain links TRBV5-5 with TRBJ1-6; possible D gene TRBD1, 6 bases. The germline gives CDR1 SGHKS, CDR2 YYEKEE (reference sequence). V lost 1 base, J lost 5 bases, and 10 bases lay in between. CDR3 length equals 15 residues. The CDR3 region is CASSLFGDNNSPLHF. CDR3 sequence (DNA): TGTGCCAGCAGCTTGTTCGGGGACAATAATTCACCCCTCCACTTT.

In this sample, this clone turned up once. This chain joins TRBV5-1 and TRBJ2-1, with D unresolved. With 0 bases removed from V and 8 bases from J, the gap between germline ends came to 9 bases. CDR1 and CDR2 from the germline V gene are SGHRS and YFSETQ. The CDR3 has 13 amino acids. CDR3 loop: CASSLASLDEQFF. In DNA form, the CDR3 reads TGCGCCAGCAGCTTGGCTAGTTTGGATGAGCAGTTCTTC.

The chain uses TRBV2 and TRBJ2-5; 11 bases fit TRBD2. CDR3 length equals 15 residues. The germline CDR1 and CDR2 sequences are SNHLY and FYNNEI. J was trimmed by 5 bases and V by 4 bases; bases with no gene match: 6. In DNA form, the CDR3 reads TGTGCCAGCAGTGTAGATAGCGGGGGGGCCGAGACCCAGTACTTC. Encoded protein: CASSVDSGGAETQYF.

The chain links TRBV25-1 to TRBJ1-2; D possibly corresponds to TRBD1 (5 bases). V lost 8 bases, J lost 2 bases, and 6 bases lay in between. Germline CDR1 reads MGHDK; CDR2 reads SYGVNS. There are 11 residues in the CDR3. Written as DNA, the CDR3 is TGTGCCAGCCGGGGGAACTATGGCTACACCTTC. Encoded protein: CASRGNYGYTF.

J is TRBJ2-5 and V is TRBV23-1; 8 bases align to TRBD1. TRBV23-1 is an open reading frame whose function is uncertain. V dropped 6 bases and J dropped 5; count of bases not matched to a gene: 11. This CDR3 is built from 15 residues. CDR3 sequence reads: CASRLIARTGETQYF. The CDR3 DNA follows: TGCGCCAGCAGACTAATCGCAAGGACAGGGGAGACCCAGTACTTC.